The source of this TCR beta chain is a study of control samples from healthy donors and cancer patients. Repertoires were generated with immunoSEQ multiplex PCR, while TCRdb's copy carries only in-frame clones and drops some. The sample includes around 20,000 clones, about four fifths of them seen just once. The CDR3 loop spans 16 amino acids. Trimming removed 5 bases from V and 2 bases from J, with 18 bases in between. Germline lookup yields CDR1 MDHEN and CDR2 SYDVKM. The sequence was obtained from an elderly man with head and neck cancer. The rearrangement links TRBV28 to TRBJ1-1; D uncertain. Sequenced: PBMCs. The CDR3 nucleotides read TGTGCCAGCAGTCCCCCCAACGTCGGGCATAACACTGAAGCTTTCTTT. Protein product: CASSPPNVGHNTEAFF.